This TCR beta chain was recovered during a study of identical twins. Notes on the study in general: Twins' excess sharing was less marked for out-of-frame beta sequences.

The table lists this clonotype with a few counts. What it binds is unknown. TCRdb passed the 5' RACE reads through MiXCR, listing each CDR3 protein once. The sample holds about 250,000 distinct CDR3 sequences, over 12% seen once. This TCR derives from a woman between 18 and 29 years old in good health. Sequencing input: memory (CD45RO+) T cells sorted from blood.

CDR3 region: CATSSPRGGDVEAFF. CDR3 sequence (DNA): TGTGCCACCAGCAGTCCCCGGGGGGGGGACGTTGAAGCTTTCTTT. J is TRBJ1-1 and V is TRBV15; weak D call: TRBD1 (5 bases). This CDR3 comprises 15 residues. The germline CDR1 and CDR2 sequences are LNHNV and YYDKDF (reference sequence). V lost 3 bases to trimming and J lost 7 bases, with 18 bases between them.